This entry concerns a single T cell receptor (beta chain). This PCR relied on a set of 60 Vbeta primers and 13 Jbeta primers. Some clones are missing from TCRdb's copy, which holds only in-frame ones; the method was immunoSEQ multiplex PCR. Among around 99,000 clones listed, roughly 80% were seen once. This sample was included in a study of cytomegalovirus exposure and HLA in healthy donors. The specimen sequenced was PBMCs. The sequence derives from a woman between 45 and 60 years old in good health and CMV-seropositive.

The chain's CDR3 is CASSVIRGRTGLNTEAFF. The CDR3 DNA is TGTGCCAGCAGCGTTATACGGGGGAGGACAGGGTTGAACACTGAAGCTTTCTTT. The gene calls are TRBV9 and TRBJ1-1, with 8 bases matching TRBD1. CDR3 length: 18 residues. The germline V gene encodes CDR1 SGDLS and CDR2 YYNGEE. V lost 2 bases to trimming and J lost 0 bases; unmatched junction nucleotides: 12.